This TCR beta chain was recovered during a study of cytomegalovirus exposure and HLA in healthy donors (dated by TCRdb to about 2017). About the study as a whole: According to an earlier analysis of a few hundred of the donors, about 179 million T cells yielded roughly 110 million unique TCR beta sequences and about 300 Gb of sequence data. Approximately 300 gigabases of sequencing data and roughly 81 million unique TCR sequences made up an early release that covered approximately 650 HLA-typed donors. Of the 300 to 450 genotyped donors, less than 85% were placed in the genetic ancestry cluster associated with self-reported Caucasian donors. The study aimed to test whether cataloging public T cell receptors could reveal signatures of past pathogen exposure. The study used immunosequencing to profile the T cell repertoires of 600 to 850 subjects and linked those repertoires to cytomegalovirus serostatus. Along with the roughly 670-subject first cohort, a separate validation cohort of over a hundred different subjects was used. To predict cytomegalovirus infection status, the study brought together high-throughput TCR immunosequencing, statistical association of individual TCRs with disease status, and machine learning. In a later analysis, previously published TCR beta repertoires from 500 to 750 donors were re-analyzed and high-resolution HLA genotyping was added so that TCR occurrence patterns could be studied. The later analysis used no new phenotypic data to find candidate immune exposures, relying instead on TCR beta sequences and their occurrence across donors. An earlier analysis of around 580 of the donors used high-throughput TCR beta sequencing to judge whether each TCR beta V gene segment behaved as functional or pseudogenic. Donor age, sex, ethnicity and CMV serostatus were compiled together with the repertoire data. A later genetic analysis used genome-wide SNP genotypes for about 65% of the roughly 700 donors, treating that subset as a discovery cohort. Every repertoire in the discovery cohort had been generated on one and the same sequencing platform. Class I and class II HLA loci were covered by the typing at four-digit resolution. The number of donors typed differed by locus, with about 629-630 for A, B, C, DRB1 and DQB1, around 560 for DQA1, 600 to 610 for DPA1, and roughly 450 for DPB1. Because of strong linkage in the cohort, 4 to 6 DR-DQ haplotypes were treated as single units for association and clustering. Across approximately 400 genotyped donors of the cohort, an average of about 240,000 unique TCR beta nucleotide sequences per donor were sequenced, and 15% to 20% of those sequences were non-productive. Summary of the overall study and its limitations: A later analysis found that HLA-associated TCR beta chains were more clonally expanded and had lower generation probabilities than equally common non-associated chains. In a later analysis, TCR association rates were found to vary across HLA loci, with the most associated TCRs seen for DRB1 alleles and the fewest for HLA-C alleles. A later analysis reported that several top co-occurrence clusters appeared linked to parvovirus B19, influenza, CMV and Epstein-Barr virus. Assigning TCR associations to individual alleles was difficult when HLA alleles, especially DR and DQ, strongly co-occurred. V-gene and J-gene trimming of TCR beta chains was associated with a missense DCLRE1C variant in a later genetic analysis, and the association was replicated in an independent cohort. A cluster of highly shared sequence variants was judged likely to represent a technical artifact of the sequencing pipeline. In a later genetic analysis, fewer N-insertions in productive TCRs were reported among donors in an Asian-associated ancestry cluster than the approximately 670-donor mean. A few of the identified cytomegalovirus-associated TCR beta chains were confirmed in vitro to be specific for cytomegalovirus antigens. The classifier was reported to diagnose cytomegalovirus status with high specificity and sensitivity in both the original and validation cohorts. Because HLA typing was unavailable for some donors at each locus, only the typed subset was used in association tests. In a later analysis, most CMV-associated TCR beta chains were found to appear HLA-restricted, with HLA associations seemingly driven largely by CMV exposure. The study gave a list of about 170 TCR beta chains associated with cytomegalovirus. Presence/absence analyses assumed roughly uniform sequencing depth across donors, an assumption that may not hold. The authors suggested that the approach could potentially be generalized to other disease states and immunological phenotypes. At a false discovery rate of 0.05, a later analysis linked some 17,000 TCR beta sequences to specific HLA alleles. Broadly in line with IMGT annotations, most TCR beta V segments showed up in productive rearrangements about 87% or about 30% of the time in an earlier analysis of approximately 600 of the donors. The 87-base-pair reads could not distinguish some IMGT-functional V segments, including TRBV6-2 and TRBV6-3, so those segments were excluded. Because counts were too low, some 17 rarely observed V segments, including chromosome 9 orphons, were excluded from the earlier analysis of around 640 of the donors. In this cohort, only TCR beta chains were sequenced, and detectable features were limited by the absence of alpha or paired-chain data. A further reported finding was that TCR beta sequences accurately predicted the HLA-A and HLA-B alleles for most subjects in the first cohort. Across donors, most TCR sequences were observed very rarely, whereas some public TCRs were present in many individuals. Linkage disequilibrium might explain the correlated functional status among segregating V segments, but an unknown experimental factor could not be ruled out. Immune exposure information for the cohort was limited to CMV serostatus.

The library came from the immunoSEQ multiplex PCR assay. For the multiplex PCR, a mixture combining 60 forward primers for TCR Vbeta segments and 13 reverse primers for TCR Jbeta segments was used. The CDR3 region of rearranged TCR beta genes was amplified from genomic DNA with a multiplex PCR assay. On the Illumina HiSeq System, the amplified TCR beta libraries were sequenced as 87-base-pair reads. In the source study's methods: In a later analysis, approximately 74 million unique TCR beta chains were counted across the roughly 700 repertoires, and roughly 9.9 million of these chains were shared by at least two donors. Raw reads were error-corrected and collapsed into unique sequences by a nearest-neighbor algorithm in which closely related sequences were merged to remove PCR and sequencing errors. To assign V, D and J gene segments, CDR3 sequences were aligned to IMGT reference sequences. For a sequence to be retained, a match of at least six nucleotides was required to both a V gene segment and a J gene segment. A rearrangement was called productive if the CDR3 had no stop codons and remained in frame with V and J, and every other rearrangement was called non-productive. CDR3 was defined by IMGT convention, running from the second conserved V-encoded cysteine to the conserved J-encoded phenylalanine. In an earlier analysis of 550 to 650 of the donors, sequences lacking an unambiguous match to a single V gene segment were excluded. An earlier analysis of fewer than 650 of the donors classified V segments as functional when productive rearrangements were above 56.7% and as segregating when the standard deviation between donors was above 5%. A statistical classification framework was built to diagnose cytomegalovirus status from the catalog of TCR beta chain sequences. In a later analysis, TCR nucleotide sequences were compared against IMGT/GENE-DB human TR gene sequences so that V and J genes could be assigned. A later analysis assigned CDR3 sequences and most-parsimonious VDJ recombination scenarios with the TCRdist pipeline. In a later analysis, every TCR beta chain was defined by the combination of its CDR3 amino acid sequence and its V-gene family, and reads without a unique V-gene family were dropped. In a later analysis, around 650 highly shared, low-generation-probability nucleotide sequences were removed to address suspected cross-contamination and a sequencing artifact. In a later analysis, a clonal expansion index was calculated for each public chain from normalized within-repertoire ranks of inferred template counts. In a later analysis, generation probabilities were computed with a VDJ recombination model fitted to out-of-frame rearrangements, and the resulting probabilities were checked against IGoR. A later analysis scored TCR-TCR, TCR-HLA and TCR-CMV co-occurrence with hypergeometric tests, applying a repertoire-size bias correction to TCR pairs. A later analysis estimated false discovery rates by permuting HLA or CMV assignments 20 times. In a later analysis, co-occurring TCRs were grouped using DBSCAN, with TCRdist sequence similarity added in when clustering inside HLA-allele-positive subsets. Repertoires with fewer than 30,000 or more than 120,000 public chains, plus five repertoires with anomalous nucleotide sharing, were excluded from co-occurrence clustering. TCRdb limited this immuneACCESS table to in-frame rearrangements with V and J called. A share of clones is missing; checked studies link under half to unresolved V genes, and the rest is unexplained. V, J and clone size were drawn from that table, and D and trimming were deduced from the DNA. This sample holds 55,000 to 80,000 clones; about 85% were observed only once. About 10% of the sample belongs to the ten largest clones.

The cohort consisted of 666 healthy bone marrow donors. At the time of sampling, every cohort member was nominally healthy, though immune exposures that went unrecorded were likely present. The donor tested CMV seronegative, placing the donor among the approximately 400 seronegative members of the cohort. Each donor provided a peripheral blood sample, and peripheral blood mononuclear cells were used for TCR beta sequencing. Genomic DNA extraction from the blood cell samples was performed with the Qiagen DNeasy Blood Extraction Kit. Concerning this clone itself: Its antigen has not been determined. Base qualities were left out, and no much larger clone turns up one base away.

The germline V gene (reference sequence) provides CDR1 MNHEY and CDR2 SMNVEV. Here V drops 5 bases and J drops 2 bases, and the junction holds 8 bases not matched to any gene. From the cysteine up to the phenylalanine, the CDR3 has a length of 15 residues. The DNA shown is the 45-base CDR3, in frame from base 1. Sequenced material: PBMCs. The sequence is built from TRBV27 and TRBJ2-7, with 8 bases in between that match TRBD2. This receptor was obtained from a female donor in good health and CMV-seronegative. The CDR3 region has the sequence CASSTLAGFPYEQYF. DNA sequence: TGTGCCAGCAGTACCCTAGCGGGCTTCCCCTACGAGCAGTACTTC.